The 5 T cell receptor beta chains listed next were all sequenced from one sample in a study of blood T cell repertoires in COVID-19. TCRdb's table, derived via immunoSEQ multiplex PCR, lists solely in-frame clones and lacks some. Among 200,000 to 300,000 clones listed, 84% were seen once. The sample consisted of peripheral blood. The receptor set was obtained from a man aged 35-49 years who had recovered from COVID-19.

The chain uses TRBV7-9 and TRBJ1-5; TRBD1 aligns across 8 bases. This CDR3 is built from 16 residues. Germline trimming cut 2 bases from V and 6 bases from J; bases unmatched to any gene: 9. The V gene's germline CDR1 is SEHNR and CDR2 FQNEAQ (reference sequence). The CDR3 DNA follows: TGTGCCAGCAGCTTAAGCCCCGGACAGGGTGTTCAGCCCCAGCATTTT. It is translated as CASSLSPGQGVQPQHF.

The rearrangement links TRBV30 to TRBJ1-2; weak D call: TRBD1 (5 bases). Germline V lookup: CDR1 GTSNPN, CDR2 SVGIG (reference sequence). The CDR3 spans 13 residues. Trimming left V 2 bases short and J 4 bases short, with 11 bases between. DNA of the CDR3: TGTGCCTGGAGTCTGGGGCGGAGCTATGGCTACACCTTC. Translated: CAWSLGRSYGYTF.

The V call is TRBV5-4, the J call TRBJ1-1; TRBD1 is a possible D gene (6 bases). Germline CDR1 SGHNT, CDR2 YYREEE (reference sequence). The length of the CDR3 is 14 residues. The ends were cut back, 1 base at V and 4 bases at J, with 11 bases in the middle. The DNA for the CDR3 is TGTGCCAGCAGCTTGAACAGGGCTGGCACTGAAGCTTTCTTT. Amino acid sequence: CASSLNRAGTEAFF.

J is TRBJ2-2 and V is TRBV4-3; 7 bases map to TRBD1. V lost 5 bases, J lost 7 bases, and 7 bases stayed unmatched. The germline V gene has CDR1 LGHNA and CDR2 YSLEER. This CDR3 is 14 amino acids long. Here the CDR3 reads CASSWGTADGELFF. CDR3 coding DNA: TGCGCCAGCAGCTGGGGGACAGCCGACGGGGAGCTGTTTTTT.

The rearrangement uses TRBV29-1 and TRBJ2-5; 16 bases are shared with TRBD2. The CDR3 covers 16 residues. Unmatched junction bases numbered 6, after V lost 3 bases and J lost 5 bases. CDR1 and CDR2 from the germline V gene are SQVTM and ANQGSEA. In DNA form, the CDR3 reads TGCAGCGTTGAGGGACTAGCGGGAGGGCCTTGGGAGACCCAGTACTTC. Amino acid sequence: CSVEGLAGGPWETQYF.